A single sample gave rise to the 5 T cell receptor beta chains below, sequenced in a study of human T cells and chemical hapten exposure. MiXCR was run by TCRdb on the RACE reads, yielding one entry per CDR3 protein. The sample holds 27,000 or so distinct CDR3 sequences, more than 8% seen once. Documented time point: patch test 2, 6 weeks after DPC sensitization. The treatment here: therapeutic diphenylcyclopropenone sensitization with weekly scalp DPC. The source was whole blood, collected in connection with sensitization to the hapten diphenylcyclopropenone (DPC). Receptors were obtained from a man aged 30-40 years with alopecia areata. Some clones in this sample may be carry-over from other donors' samples.

The rearrangement joins TRBV12-3 or TRBV12-4 to TRBJ2-3; D unresolved. The germline V and J ends were trimmed by 2 bases and 6 bases, with 3 bases remaining between them. CDR3 length: 11 amino acids. In nucleotides, the CDR3 is TGTGCCAGCAGTTTAAGGGATACGCAGTATTTT. Its translation is CASSLRDTQYF.

This clonotype was recorded at least ten times. The chain joins TRBV20-1 to TRBJ2-1; 7 bases align to TRBD1. Per the germline V gene, CDR1 is DFQATT and CDR2 is SNEGSKA (reference sequence). The CDR3 length is 11 residues. Unmatched junction bases numbered 5, after V lost 5 bases and J lost 10 bases. In DNA, the CDR3 is TGCAGTGCTCGCCGGGACAGAGAGCAGTTCTTC. The encoded protein is CSARRDREQFF.

This clonotype was detected many times. The chain has TRBV20-1 and TRBJ2-7; D is perhaps TRBD1 (6 bases). Germline CDR1 reads DFQATT; CDR2 reads SNEGSKA (reference sequence). The germline V and J ends were trimmed by 6 bases and 6 bases, with 15 bases remaining between them. The CDR3 runs 12 residues. CDR3: CSANRAGGEQYF. DNA of the CDR3: TGCAGTGCCAACAGGGCTGGAGGCGAGCAGTACTTC.

The table lists this clonotype with a count of one. The gene calls are TRBV6-1 and TRBJ1-5; D gene uncertain. This CDR3 is built from 14 residues. The germline V gene encodes CDR1 MNHNS and CDR2 SASEGT. The germline V and J ends were trimmed by 8 bases and 1 base, with 12 bases remaining between them. The CDR3 is CASGLRRSNQPQHF. CDR3 DNA: TGTGCCAGCGGACTAAGACGGAGCAATCAGCCCCAGCATTTT.

This clonotype was picked up a small number of times. CDR3 loop: CASGKAPVETQYF. In nucleotides, the CDR3 is TGTGCCAGCGGGAAGGCCCCCGTGGAGACCCAGTACTTC. The V gene is TRBV2, the J gene TRBJ2-5; D is ambiguous. There are 13 residues in the CDR3. Trimming cost V 8 bases and J 5 bases, with 15 bases left between them. Germline CDR1 is SNHLY and CDR2 is FYNNEI.